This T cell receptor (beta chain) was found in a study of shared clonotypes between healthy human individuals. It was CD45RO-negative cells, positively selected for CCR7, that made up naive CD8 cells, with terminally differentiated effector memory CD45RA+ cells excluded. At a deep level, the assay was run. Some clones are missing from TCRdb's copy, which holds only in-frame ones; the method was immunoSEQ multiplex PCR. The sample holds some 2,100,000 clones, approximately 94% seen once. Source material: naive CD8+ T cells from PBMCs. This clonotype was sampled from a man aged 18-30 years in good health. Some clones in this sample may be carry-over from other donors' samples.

The CDR3 DNA reads as TGTGCCAGCCTCCCGAGAGCGGGTGGGGGGCTCACAGATACGCAGTATTTT. Its protein is CASLPRAGGGLTDTQYF. This chain connects TRBV27 to TRBJ2-3; TRBD1 or TRBD2 may be the D gene (6 bases each). Per the germline V gene, CDR1 is MNHEY and CDR2 is SMNVEV (reference sequence). The CDR3 is 17 residues long. V was trimmed by 8 bases and J by 2 bases, leaving 23 bases between them.